The 24 T cell receptor beta chains below all came from one sample that was sequenced in a study of identical twins. TCRdb recomputed calls from the 5' RACE reads with MiXCR, one row per CDR3 protein. The table shows about 340,000 distinct CDR3 sequences, with approximately 10% occurring only once. Sequencing input: naive T cells sorted from blood. The receptors stem from a woman in her 50s in good health.

In the case of this clonotype: One end of the junction fails to match germline, which may point to a read error. This CDR3 reads CASSLSPDSYELYF. The CDR3, as DNA: TGCGCCAGCAGCTTGAGTCCGGACAGCTACGAGCTGTACTTC. This chain joins TRBV5-1 and TRBJ2-7; D might be TRBD1 (6 bases). Germline CDR1 is SGHRS and CDR2 is YFSETQ. CDR3 length equals 14 residues.

At least ten counts were recorded for this clonotype. The genes are TRBV24-1 and TRBJ2-3; 7 bases map to TRBD1. The CDR3 contains 18 residues. Losses at the gene ends were 4 bases for V and 2 bases for J; bases not matched to a gene: 14. Germline lookup yields CDR1 KGHDR and CDR2 SFDVKD. The CDR3 DNA follows: TGTGCCACCAGTGAAATCCCGACAGGGCGTCGGGACACAGATACGCAGTATTTT. Its translation is CATSEIPTGRRDTDTQYF.

The chain combines TRBV11-3 with TRBJ1-2; the match to TRBD1 covers 7 bases. With V trimmed by 0 bases and J by 0 bases, 10 bases remained unmatched. CDR3 size: 18 residues. Germline lookup yields CDR1 SGHNT and CDR2 YENEEA. The CDR3 sequence is CASSLEQGSRDPNYGYTF. CDR3 DNA sequence: TGTGCCAGCAGCTTAGAACAGGGGAGCCGTGACCCTAACTATGGCTACACCTTC.

In this sample, this clonotype turned up many times. V and J are TRBV11-2 and TRBJ2-3; D remains ambiguous. V was cut by 5 bases and J by 0 bases, with 12 bases left in between. The CDR3 spans 15 residues. Germline CDR1 reads SGHAT; CDR2 reads FQNNGV. This chain's CDR3 is CASSPQTRSTDTQYF. Written as DNA, the CDR3 is TGTGCCAGCAGCCCCCAGACTCGAAGCACAGATACGCAGTATTTT.

This clonotype occurred a few times. CDR3 DNA: TGTGCCAGCACCCTTCTCCCGTCCCCTGCCCTCCACTTT. This gives the protein CASTLLPSPALHF. The chain uses TRBV12-3 or TRBV12-4 and TRBJ1-6; no clear D gene. This CDR3 comprises 13 residues. V was pared by 7 bases and J by 14 bases, with 18 bases between.

This clonotype has more than one count but fewer than ten. Germline is not matched at one junction end, which may reflect a read error. The rearrangement uses TRBV7-7 and TRBJ2-7; D uncertain. This CDR3 comprises 13 residues. Germline values: CDR1 SSHAT, CDR2 FNYEAQ (reference sequence). The chain's CDR3 is CASSPDGSYEQYF. The CDR3, as DNA: TGTGCTAGCAGCCCCGACGGGTCCTACGAGCAGTACTTC.

The chain joins TRBV15 to TRBJ2-2; D uncertain. Germline V CDR1 and CDR2: LNHNV, YYDKDF (reference sequence). The CDR3 totals 14 residues. V was pared by 3 bases and J by 7 bases, with 12 bases between. DNA of the CDR3: TGTGCCACCAGCAGGGCCGGGTGGGGCGGGGAGCTGTTTTTT. It yields the protein CATSRAGWGGELFF.

Details on this clonotype: This could be a read error, since a much larger clone is one nucleotide away. No conserved phenylalanine or tryptophan ends this CDR3, so it is likely a read error. The CDR3 here is CSARVGREYNEQFY. In nucleotides, the CDR3 is TGCAGTGCTAGAGTCGGGAGGGAGTACAATGAGCAGTTCTAC. The chain joins TRBV20-1 to TRBJ2-1; 8 positions match TRBD2. This CDR3 contains 14 residues. V shed 1 base and J 4 bases; nucleotides not matched to a gene: 3. The germline gives CDR1 DFQATT, CDR2 SNEGSKA (reference sequence).

The chain couples TRBV24-1 to TRBJ2-1, with 7 bases fitting TRBD2. Germline V gives CDR1 KGHDR, CDR2 SFDVKD. Germline trimming cut 7 bases from V and 5 bases from J; bases unmatched to any gene: 7. This CDR3 spans 14 amino acids. The CDR3 loop reads CATRREGPHNEQFF. The CDR3 DNA sequence: TGTGCCACCAGAAGGGAGGGTCCCCACAATGAGCAGTTCTTC.

This clonotype was seen many times. This chain uses TRBV6-5 with TRBJ1-1; TRBD1 matches at 9 bases. Germline trimming cut 1 base from V and 5 bases from J; bases unmatched to any gene: 2. This CDR3 contains 14 residues. CDR1 and CDR2 from the germline V gene are MNHEY and SVGAGI. The chain's CDR3 is CASSYWDRETEAFF. For the CDR3, the DNA is TGTGCCAGCAGTTACTGGGACAGGGAGACTGAAGCTTTCTTT.

The chain combines TRBV18 with TRBJ1-1, with unresolved D. Germline V gives CDR1 KGHSH, CDR2 LQKENI. Trimming removed 3 bases from V and 0 bases from J, with 11 bases in between. This CDR3 spans 15 amino acids. In DNA form, the CDR3 reads TGTGCCAGCTCACCTTTCCAACTTATGAACACTGAAGCTTTCTTT. Encoded protein: CASSPFQLMNTEAFF.

This clonotype was recorded at least ten times. The chain carries TRBV6-1 and TRBJ1-2; the D gene is possibly TRBD1 (6 bases). Germline CDR1 and CDR2: MNHNS and SASEGT. The CDR3 totals 13 residues. Trimming stripped 5 bases from V and 8 bases from J, with 15 bases between. The CDR3 DNA follows: TGTGCCAGCAGTTCCGGGACACCGGGCGGCTACACCTTC. Residues: CASSSGTPGGYTF.

This clonotype was found many times. The CDR3 here is CASSVADITNTGELFF. CDR3 in DNA: TGTGCCAGCAGCGTAGCGGATATTACGAACACCGGGGAGCTGTTTTTT. The rearrangement uses TRBV9 and TRBJ2-2; D call uncertain. The CDR3 length is 16 residues. Germline CDR1 SGDLS, CDR2 YYNGEE. The V and J ends lost 0 bases and 0 bases respectively, with 9 bases between them.

This clonotype was detected a few times. CDR3 DNA: TGCAGTGCTCCAGCGGGAGGGCCCTACGAGCAGTACTTC. Encoded protein: CSAPAGGPYEQYF. The chain joins TRBV20-1 to TRBJ2-7, with 10 positions matching TRBD2. V lost 5 bases to trimming and J lost 2 bases; unmatched junction nucleotides: 3. Germline-derived CDR1 and CDR2 are DFQATT and SNEGSKA (reference sequence). The CDR3 has 13 residues.

Concerning this clonotype itself: An end of the junction does not agree with germline; a read error may underlie this. The V gene is TRBV3-1, the J gene TRBJ2-1; D not certain. Germline loops: CDR1 LGHDT, CDR2 YNNKEL (reference sequence). This CDR3 comprises 16 residues. The CDR3 bases are TGTGCCAGCAGCCAAGACTTGGACCAGACCTACCATGAGCAGTTCTTC. This gives the protein CASSQDLDQTYHEQFF.

This clonotype was picked up a small number of times. V is TRBV7-2 and J is TRBJ2-1, with a tentative D call TRBD2 (5 bases). CDR3 length: 13 amino acids. V lost 7 bases, J lost 8 bases, and 15 bases lay in between. Germline assignment: CDR1 SGHTA and CDR2 FQGNSA. The CDR3 here is CASNAWESDEQFF. In DNA form, the CDR3 reads TGTGCCAGCAACGCTTGGGAGTCAGATGAGCAGTTCTTC.

This clonotype was detected a few times. The J gene is TRBJ1-2, the V gene TRBV12-3 or TRBV12-4; tentative D call: TRBD1 (6 bases). V was trimmed by 6 bases and J by 7 bases, leaving 15 bases between them. This CDR3 comprises 13 residues. CDR3 region: CASSRAGAGGYTF. CDR3 sequence (DNA): TGTGCCAGCAGCCGGGCGGGGGCGGGTGGCTACACCTTC.

This clonotype was counted at least ten times. The V gene is TRBV7-2, the J gene TRBJ1-5, with D tentatively TRBD1 (6 bases). V lost 5 bases and J 2 bases, leaving 10 bases between the germline ends. The CDR3 has 14 amino acids. The germline gives CDR1 SGHTA, CDR2 FQGNSA. The DNA of the CDR3 is TGTGCCAGCAGCCCGTCAGGGGGCAATCAGCCCCAGCATTTT. Its translation is CASSPSGGNQPQHF.

The table lists this clonotype with many counts. This sequence joins TRBV12-3 or TRBV12-4 and TRBJ2-2, with D hard to call. The CDR3 consists of 15 residues. V gave up 4 bases and J gave up 4 bases, with 13 bases separating them. The CDR3 sequence: CASSSYTGTTGELFF. CDR3 bases: TGTGCCAGCAGTTCCTACACGGGCACCACCGGGGAGCTGTTTTTT.

This clonotype was counted a few times. The rearrangement links TRBV7-2 to TRBJ2-7; D may be TRBD1 or TRBD2 (6 bases each). V lost 1 base to trimming and J lost 6 bases, with 13 bases between them. Germline CDR1 reads SGHTA; CDR2 reads FQGNSA. The CDR3 is 14 amino acids. The CDR3: CASSLEEGGGEQYF. CDR3 in DNA: TGTGCCAGCAGCTTAGAGGAAGGGGGAGGCGAGCAGTACTTC.

J is TRBJ2-2 and V is TRBV5-1, with a possible D match to TRBD1 (5 bases). Trimming removed 4 bases at V and 5 bases at J, with 18 bases between. The CDR3 extends over 16 amino acids. Germline values: CDR1 SGHRS, CDR2 YFSETQ. CDR3 bases: TGCGCCAGCAGCCTACTTAACAGGCGACAGACCGGGGAGCTGTTTTTT. This encodes CASSLLNRRQTGELFF.

This clonotype came up many times. This chain uses TRBV20-1 with TRBJ2-3, with D tentatively TRBD1 (5 bases). CDR3 size: 16 residues. Between the trimmed V and J ends, which lost 3 bases and 0 bases, there was a span of 16 bases. Germline V gives CDR1 DFQATT, CDR2 SNEGSKA (reference sequence). The chain's CDR3 is CSARDRQQPSTDTQYF. CDR3 in DNA: TGCAGTGCTAGGGATCGACAGCAGCCTAGCACAGATACGCAGTATTTT.

This chain links TRBV19 with TRBJ2-1; the match to TRBD1 covers 11 bases. CDR3 length equals 16 residues. Germline CDR1 and CDR2: LNHDA and SQIVND (reference sequence). Trimming took 5 bases from V and 5 from J; bases not matched to a gene: 8. The CDR3 protein is CASSPWTGGPNNEQFF. DNA of the CDR3: TGTGCCAGTAGTCCCTGGACAGGGGGCCCAAACAATGAGCAGTTCTTC.

This chain uses TRBV18 with TRBJ1-1, with D perhaps TRBD1 (5 bases). This CDR3 spans 15 amino acids. Germline V gene sequence: CDR1 KGHSH, CDR2 LQKENI. The germline V and J ends were trimmed by 3 bases and 6 bases, with 17 bases remaining between them. In nucleotides, the CDR3 is TGTGCCAGCTCACCCCTGGGGGGTGAAGGGGCTGAAGCTTTCTTT. This codes for CASSPLGGEGAEAFF. Full variable domain (outside the CDR3, taken from reference TRBV18 and TRBJ1-1): NAGVMQNPRHLVRRRGQEARLRCSPMKGHSHVYWYRQLPEEGLKFMVYLQKENIIDESGMPKERFSAEFPKEGPSILRIQQVVRGDSAAYFCASSPLGGEGAEAFFGQGTRLTVV.